This TCR beta chain originates from a study of Ad26.COV2.S vaccination and SARS-CoV-2 variants. Study-level information: Once or twice, 56 days apart, Ad26.COV2.S was delivered intramuscularly. The study, taken as a whole, reports: Spike-specific TCR breadth in vaccine recipients exceeded that seen in placebo recipients.

The treatment: around 19 received Ad26.COV2.S at low or high dose, single or two shots; about five received placebo; per-sample allocation not given. Repertoires come from day 63 after the first vaccine or placebo injection. Regarding this clone: Its antigen is still unknown.

Clones were read by immunoSEQ multiplex PCR, and TCRdb kept only the in-frame ones, dropping some. The sample holds 200,000 to 250,000 clones, 88% seen once. This CDR3 has 16 amino acids. Trimming took off 5 bases at V and 0 bases at J, with 11 bases between the two ends. The germline gives CDR1 SGHVS, CDR2 FQNEAQ. The chain recombines TRBV7-8 with TRBJ1-6; the D is unclear. The specimen comprised peripheral blood, sampled in a trial of Ad26.COV2.S vaccine versus placebo. This receptor was identified in a person between 18 and 59 years old who received the Ad26.COV2.S COVID-19 vaccine or a placebo. The CDR3 reads CASSPARSSYNSPLHF. The CDR3 DNA reads as TGTGCCAGCAGCCCCGCAAGGAGCTCCTATAATTCACCCCTCCACTTT.